This T cell receptor beta chain was identified in a study of OX40 agonist ivuxolimab in advanced cancers. In this sample, this clone turned up once. The timepoints at which blood was sampled were baseline, cycle 4 day 1, and cycle 7 day 1. Data came from immunoSEQ multiplex PCR; TCRdb stores just in-frame clones and leaves some out. The sample contains 35,000 to 45,000 clones, 91% of which appear only once. CDR3 length: 17 amino acids. Germline V lookup: CDR1 MDHEN, CDR2 SYDVKM. V lost 6 bases to trimming and J lost 4 bases; unmatched junction nucleotides: 12. V is TRBV28 and J is TRBJ2-5; 12 positions agree with TRBD1. Material: CD4+ or CD8+ T cells sorted from blood, obtained in a trial of the OX40 agonist ivuxolimab. The TCR originated in an adult with an advanced solid tumor such as melanoma, head and neck, liver or kidney cancer. In nucleotides, the CDR3 is TGTGCCAGCAGCTCTGGGACAGGGGGCAGGCCGGGAGAGACCCAGTACTTC. This codes for CASSSGTGGRPGETQYF.